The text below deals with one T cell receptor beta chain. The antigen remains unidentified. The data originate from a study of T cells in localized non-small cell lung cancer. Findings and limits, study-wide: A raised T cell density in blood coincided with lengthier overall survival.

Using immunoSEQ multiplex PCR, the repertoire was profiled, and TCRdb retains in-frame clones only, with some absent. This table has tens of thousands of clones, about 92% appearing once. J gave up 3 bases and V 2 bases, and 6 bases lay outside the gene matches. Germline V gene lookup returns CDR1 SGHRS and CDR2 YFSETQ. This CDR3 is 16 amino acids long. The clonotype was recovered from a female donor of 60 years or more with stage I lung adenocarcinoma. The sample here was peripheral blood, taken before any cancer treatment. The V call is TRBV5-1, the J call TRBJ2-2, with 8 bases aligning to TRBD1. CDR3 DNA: TGCGCCAGCAGCTTATCAGGGGGCTGGGACACCGGGGAGCTGTTTTTT. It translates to CASSLSGGWDTGELFF.